Each of the 16 T cell receptor beta chains below was sequenced from the same sample in a study of blood T cell repertoires in COVID-19. The method was immunoSEQ multiplex PCR; TCRdb's version includes in-frame clones alone and lacks a portion of them. The sample holds some 200,000 clones, about 91% seen once. Material: peripheral blood. These receptors were obtained from a man younger than 35 with active or convalescent COVID-19.

The chain uses TRBV9 and TRBJ2-7; 13 nucleotides align to TRBD2. V shed 3 bases, J shed 4 bases, and the junction held 10 bases outside the gene matches. Germline V gives CDR1 SGDLS, CDR2 YYNGEE. This CDR3 has 17 residues. The CDR3 spells CASSADTGLAGRYEQYF. CDR3 coding DNA: TGTGCCAGCAGCGCCGATACGGGACTAGCGGGAAGGTACGAGCAGTACTTC.

This clone has only a few counts. The chain joins TRBV27 to TRBJ2-2; TRBD1 matches 9 bases. Germline CDR1 MNHEY, CDR2 SMNVEV (reference sequence). V gave up 1 base and J gave up 4 bases; unmatched junction bases: 10. This CDR3 spans 18 amino acids. The CDR3 loop is CASSLYRPRTGVTGELFF. In DNA form, the CDR3 reads TGTGCCAGCAGTTTATATAGGCCCCGGACAGGGGTCACCGGGGAGCTGTTTTTT.

There are a few counts of this clone. The J gene is TRBJ1-2, the V gene TRBV10-2; possibly TRBD1 for D (5 bases). The germline CDR1 and CDR2 sequences are WSHSY and SAAADI. The V end was cut by 2 bases, the J end by 0 bases, with 13 bases between. CDR3 length: 16 amino acids. CDR3 amino acids: CASSEPTGVANYGYTF. CDR3 nucleotide sequence: TGCGCCAGCAGTGAGCCAACGGGGGTAGCTAACTATGGCTACACCTTC.

J is TRBJ2-1 and V is TRBV19; TRBD1 might be the D (6 bases). Germline lookup yields CDR1 LNHDA and CDR2 SQIVND (reference sequence). The CDR3 runs to 19 residues. The germline V and J ends were trimmed by 5 bases and 0 bases, with 23 bases remaining between them. The CDR3 coding sequence is TGTGCCAGTAGTCGTATAATGGGAAACAGGGCCGGCTCCTACAATGAGCAGTTCTTC. This sequence encodes CASSRIMGNRAGSYNEQFF.

V is TRBV14 and J is TRBJ1-6, with 7 nucleotides matching TRBD1. From germline, CDR1 is SGHDN and CDR2 FVKESK. Trimming removed 5 bases from V and 0 bases from J; junction bases left unmatched: 10. CDR3 length equals 18 residues. The CDR3 reads CASSIAGQPSSYNSPLHF. The CDR3 nucleotides read TGTGCCAGCAGCATAGCGGGACAGCCGAGCTCCTATAATTCACCCCTCCACTTT. Looking up the rest from reference TRBV14 and TRBJ1-6 gives the full variable domain: EAGVTQFPSHSVIEKGQTVTLRCDPISGHDNLYWYRRVMGKEIKFLLHFVKESKQDESGMPNNRFLAERTGGTYSTLKVQPAELEDSGVYFCASSIAGQPSSYNSPLHFGNGTRLTVT.

This rearrangement joins TRBV7-9 to TRBJ1-3; a possible D gene is TRBD1 (6 bases). The CDR3 has 16 amino acids. The V end was cut by 5 bases, the J end by 0 bases, with 14 bases between. Germline values: CDR1 SEHNR, CDR2 FQNEAQ (reference sequence). CDR3 sequence (DNA): TGTGCCAGCAGCCGTTCGAGAGGGGGCTCTGGAAACACCATATATTTT. Its translation is CASSRSRGGSGNTIYF. The variable domain in full, completed from reference TRBV7-9 and TRBJ1-3, reads DTGVSQNPRHKITKRGQNVTFRCDPISEHNRLYWYRQTLGQGPEFLTYFQNEAQLEKSRLLSDRFSAERPKGSFSTLEIQRTEQGDSAMYLCASSRSRGGSGNTIYFGEGSWLTVV.

This clone turned up a few times. The chain uses TRBV5-1 and TRBJ2-7, with 12 bases that match TRBD2. CDR3 size: 16 residues. V lost 4 bases to trimming and J lost 0 bases; unmatched junction nucleotides: 5. Germline lookup yields CDR1 SGHRS and CDR2 YFSETQ. The CDR3 loop reads CASSPRTSGISYEQYF. The CDR3 coding sequence is TGCGCCAGCAGCCCTAGGACTAGCGGGATCTCCTACGAGCAGTACTTC.

The chain employs TRBV3-1 (or the pseudogene TRBV3-2) and TRBJ1-3, with TRBD1 as a possible D gene (5 bases). V lost 0 bases and J lost 0, with 9 bases in between. From germline, CDR1 is LGHDT and CDR2 YNNKEL (reference sequence). The CDR3 extends over 16 amino acids. As DNA, the CDR3 is TGTGCCAGCAGCCAAGACCGGGGGTTCTCTGGAAACACCATATATTTT. It specifies CASSQDRGFSGNTIYF.

The chain recombines TRBV18 with TRBJ1-5, with D possibly TRBD1 on 6 matching bases. The germline gives CDR1 KGHSH, CDR2 LQKENI. This CDR3 comprises 15 residues. With 6 bases removed from V and 1 base from J, the gap between germline ends came to 13 bases. CDR3 residues: CASSPGQGSNQPQHF. DNA for the CDR3: TGTGCCAGCTCCCCAGGGCAGGGGAGCAATCAGCCCCAGCATTTT.

For the CDR3, the DNA is TGTGCCAGCAGCGACGTAGGGGGACAGGGGACCAATTCACCCCTCCACTTT. Translating gives CASSDVGGQGTNSPLHF. J is TRBJ1-6 and V is TRBV11-2, with TRBD1 matching 10 bases. The CDR3 sequence is 17 residues long. V trimming: 5 bases; J trimming: 7 bases; junction bases outside the gene matches: 11. Germline V gene data show CDR1 as SGHAT and CDR2 as FQNNGV. Full variable domain (remainder filled in from reference TRBV11-2 and TRBJ1-6): EAGVAQSPRYKIIEKRQSVAFWCNPISGHATLYWYQQILGQGPKLLIQFQNNGVVDDSQLPKDRFSAERLKGVDSTLKIQPAKLEDSAVYLCASSDVGGQGTNSPLHFGNGTRLTVT.

The V call is TRBV7-2, the J call TRBJ2-7; D gene uncertain. CDR3 size: 14 residues. V lost 5 bases, J lost 2 bases, and 13 bases lay in between. Germline CDR1 and CDR2: SGHTA and FQGNSA. In DNA form, the CDR3 reads TGTGCCAGCAGCACAAACAGATTGGCCTACGAGCAGTACTTC. As protein: CASSTNRLAYEQYF.

This chain links TRBV6-1 with TRBJ1-1; 7 bases fit TRBD1. Looked up from germline, CDR1 is MNHNS and CDR2 is SASEGT. This CDR3 spans 17 amino acids. V lost 3 bases, J lost 0 bases, and 10 bases stayed unmatched. This chain's CDR3 is CASSDGRPDRMNTEAFF. The CDR3 region has the DNA TGTGCCAGCAGTGACGGAAGGCCGGACAGGATGAACACTGAAGCTTTCTTT.

The V and J genes are TRBV3-1 (or the pseudogene TRBV3-2) and TRBJ2-7; TRBD2 agrees at 9 bases. Germline CDR1 is LGHDT and CDR2 is YNNKEL (reference sequence). Trimming removed 2 bases from V and 2 bases from J; junction bases left unmatched: 4. CDR3 length equals 15 residues. The CDR3 nucleotides read TGTGCCAGCAGCCAATCTAGCGGGGACACCTACGAGCAGTACTTC. This sequence encodes CASSQSSGDTYEQYF.

This clone was counted between two and nine times. V gene TRBV6-2 or TRBV6-3 combines with J gene TRBJ1-5; TRBD1 might be the D (6 bases). Deletions cut 5 bases from V and 3 bases from J, with 14 bases between. The CDR3 contains 15 residues. Germline CDR1 reads MNHEY; CDR2 reads SVGEGT. The chain's CDR3 is CASSEGVQNNQPQHF. CDR3 bases: TGTGCCAGCAGTGAGGGGGTCCAGAACAATCAGCCCCAGCATTTT.

In this sample, this clone turned up once. The genes are TRBV6-5 and TRBJ2-7, with 7 positions matching TRBD2. Per the germline V gene, CDR1 is MNHEY and CDR2 is SVGAGI. J lost 6 bases, V lost 0 bases, and 11 bases had no gene match. CDR3 length: 16 residues. The CDR3 here is CASSYSLAAFGSEQYF. CDR3 nucleotides: TGTGCCAGCAGTTACTCCCTAGCGGCCTTCGGGAGCGAGCAGTACTTC.

The V and J genes are TRBV5-4 and TRBJ2-3; 7 nucleotides line up with TRBD2. The CDR3 covers 15 residues. V trimming: 4 bases; J trimming: 4 bases; junction bases outside the gene matches: 9. The germline V gene has CDR1 SGHNT and CDR2 YYREEE (reference sequence). The CDR3 DNA follows: TGTGCCAGCAGCCCCCGGAGCGGGACGTCAGATACGCAGTATTTT. Translating gives CASSPRSGTSDTQYF. The full variable domain, with the rest looked up from reference TRBV5-4 and TRBJ2-3, is ETGVTQSPTHLIKTRGQQVTLRCSSQSGHNTVSWYQQALGQGPQFIFQYYREEENGRGNFPPRFSGLQFPNYSSELNVNALELDDSALYLCASSPRSGTSDTQYFGPGTRLTVL.